These 29 T cell receptor beta chains originate from one sample sequenced in a study of blood T cell repertoires in COVID-19. TCRdb keeps only in-frame clones here, not all; method: immunoSEQ multiplex PCR. The table includes 45,000 to 55,000 clones, about 90% detected once. The sample consisted of peripheral blood. The receptors originated from a human donor in a cohort sampled during active COVID-19.

V is TRBV3-1 (or the pseudogene TRBV3-2) and J is TRBJ2-3; no definite D call. From germline, CDR1 is LGHDT and CDR2 YNNKEL (reference sequence). The germline V and J ends were trimmed by 3 bases and 5 bases, with 9 bases remaining between them. The CDR3 loop spans 13 amino acids. Here the CDR3 DNA reads TGTGCCAGCAGCCACGCCCTCGGAGATACGCAGTATTTT. It is translated as CASSHALGDTQYF.

The gene calls are TRBV29-1 and TRBJ1-1, with 9 bases lining up with TRBD1. The CDR3 has 14 amino acids. V trimming: 0 bases; J trimming: 8 bases; junction bases outside the gene matches: 7. CDR1 SQVTM and CDR2 ANQGSEA come from the germline V gene. CDR3 region: CSVEDLVGQGEAFF. The DNA for the CDR3 is TGCAGCGTTGAAGATCTAGTCGGACAGGGGGAAGCTTTCTTT.

The V and J genes are TRBV7-2 and TRBJ2-7; 12 nucleotides match TRBD2. The CDR3 runs to 14 residues. V shed 5 bases and J 7 bases; nucleotides not matched to a gene: 6. Germline V gene data show CDR1 as SGHTA and CDR2 as FQGNSA. The CDR3 sequence is CASSILAGGREQYF. DNA of the CDR3: TGTGCCAGCAGCATCCTAGCGGGAGGGCGAGAGCAGTACTTC.

The gene calls are TRBV2 and TRBJ1-6, with 7 bases lining up with TRBD1. This CDR3 comprises 13 residues. Germline V gives CDR1 SNHLY, CDR2 FYNNEI. V shed 7 bases, J shed 8 bases, and the junction held 5 bases outside the gene matches. CDR3 bases: TGTGCCAGCATCGACAGGGAGTATTCACCCCTCCACTTT. Amino acid sequence: CASIDREYSPLHF.

This rearrangement joins TRBV7-9 to TRBJ2-7, with TRBD2 as a possible D gene (5 bases). Germline assignment: CDR1 SEHNR and CDR2 FQNEAQ (reference sequence). V was cut by 2 bases and J by 2 bases, with 7 bases left in between. The CDR3 contains 13 residues. The CDR3 bases are TGTGCCAGCAGCTTAAGCGGTCCCTACGAGCAGTACTTC. Residues: CASSLSGPYEQYF.

The rearrangement uses TRBV27 and TRBJ2-3; the D gene is possibly TRBD2 (7 bases). Trimming shortened V by 10 bases and J by 4 bases, and 18 bases separated the two germline ends. The CDR3 loop spans 14 amino acids. From germline, CDR1 is MNHEY and CDR2 SMNVEV (reference sequence). CDR3 protein: CATRGGGPPDTQYF. Here the CDR3 DNA reads TGTGCCACCAGAGGGGGGGGCCCGCCAGATACGCAGTATTTT.

The V gene is TRBV6-5, the J gene TRBJ2-7; 10 bases line up with TRBD2. V shed 1 base and J 4 bases; nucleotides not matched to a gene: 4. The CDR3 extends over 15 amino acids. CDR1 and CDR2 (germline): MNHEY, SVGAGI. CDR3: CASSYWTSGEYEQYF. CDR3 sequence (DNA): TGTGCCAGCAGTTACTGGACTAGCGGAGAGTACGAGCAGTACTTC.

By share of the sample, this clone is medium-sized. This sequence joins TRBV19 and TRBJ2-2; 7 positions match TRBD1. The V segment lost 7 bases and the J segment 1 base; nucleotides outside the gene matches: 6. Germline V lookup: CDR1 LNHDA, CDR2 SQIVND (reference sequence). This CDR3 region has 15 residues. Written as DNA, the CDR3 is TGTGCCAGTACCCCGGACAGGATGAACACCGGGGAGCTGTTTTTT. Translated: CASTPDRMNTGELFF.

This clone came up once. The V call is TRBV5-6, the J call TRBJ2-3; 10 nucleotides match TRBD2. CDR3 size: 16 residues. CDR1 and CDR2 (germline): SGHDT, YYEEEE. The V segment lost 0 bases and the J segment 4 bases; nucleotides outside the gene matches: 5. The CDR3 region is CASSLGASGSSDTQYF. The CDR3 DNA reads TGTGCCAGCAGCTTGGGAGCTAGCGGGAGTTCAGATACGCAGTATTTT.

The gene calls are TRBV7-6 and TRBJ2-1, with 10 bases that match TRBD2. The trim removed 3 bases at V and 5 bases at J, leaving 10 bases unmatched. Germline CDR1 is SGHVS and CDR2 is FNYEAQ. The CDR3 loop spans 17 amino acids. CDR3 nucleotides: TGTGCCAGCAGCTTGAGGGTAGCGGGAGGACAACACAATGAGCAGTTCTTC. Protein sequence: CASSLRVAGGQHNEQFF.

The table lists this clone with a count of one. The chain uses TRBV5-1 and TRBJ2-1; D perhaps matches TRBD2 (5 bases). With 5 bases removed from V and 8 bases from J, the gap between germline ends came to 23 bases. CDR1 and CDR2 from the germline V gene are SGHRS and YFSETQ. The CDR3 spans 16 residues. The CDR3 sequence is CASRQRPAFPSDEQFF. The CDR3 DNA sequence: TGCGCCAGCAGACAGCGGCCGGCCTTCCCTTCGGATGAGCAGTTCTTC.

The chain is built from TRBV6-5 and TRBJ2-7; D might be TRBD2 (6 bases). This CDR3 spans 15 amino acids. V lost 4 bases and J 3 bases, leaving 16 bases between the germline ends. Germline CDR1 MNHEY, CDR2 SVGAGI. CDR3 sequence reads: CASSSPVGGGYEQYF. The DNA of the CDR3 is TGTGCCAGCAGTTCCCCCGTTGGGGGAGGCTACGAGCAGTACTTC.

The chain joins TRBV29-1 to TRBJ2-5; 10 bases are a match to TRBD1. CDR3 size: 15 residues. Germline CDR1 reads SQVTM; CDR2 reads ANQGSEA. V shed 7 bases, J shed 4 bases, and the junction held 12 bases outside the gene matches. The CDR3 loop reads CSESTGTGVGETQYF. The CDR3, as DNA: TGCAGCGAAAGTACCGGGACAGGGGTCGGAGAGACCCAGTACTTC. Looking up the rest from reference TRBV29-1 and TRBJ2-5 gives the full variable domain: SAVISQKPSRDICQRGTSLTIQCQVDSQVTMMFWYRQQPGQSLTLIATANQGSEATYESGFVIDKFPISRPNLTFSTLTVSNMSPEDSSIYLCSESTGTGVGETQYFGPGTRLLVL.

The rearrangement links TRBV19 to TRBJ1-2; 7 bases agree with TRBD1. Germline values: CDR1 LNHDA, CDR2 SQIVND (reference sequence). The CDR3 totals 11 residues. CDR3 loop: CATKGAEGYTF. For the CDR3, the DNA is TGTGCGACGAAGGGGGCCGAGGGCTACACCTTC.

The chain carries TRBV15 and TRBJ1-5; the D gene is possibly TRBD1 (6 bases). The length of the CDR3 is 14 residues. In germline, CDR1 is LNHNV, CDR2 YYDKDF (reference sequence). Trimming left V 1 base short and J 7 bases short, with 11 bases between. The chain's CDR3 is CATSRVQGRQPQHF. The CDR3 DNA follows: TGTGCCACCAGCAGAGTACAGGGCCGGCAGCCCCAGCATTTT. The complete variable domain, with remaining parts taken from reference TRBV15 and TRBJ1-5, reads DAMVIQNPRYQVTQFGKPVTLSCSQTLNHNVMYWYQQKSSQAPKLLFHYYDKDFNNEADTPDNFQSRRPNTSFCFLDIRSPGLGDTAMYLCATSRVQGRQPQHFGDGTRLSIL.

V usage is TRBV6-5 and J usage is TRBJ2-3; 9 bases fit TRBD2. Per the germline V gene, CDR1 is MNHEY and CDR2 is SVGAGI. V gave up 8 bases and J gave up 3 bases; unmatched junction bases: 6. The length of the CDR3 is 14 residues. The CDR3 nucleotides read TGTGCCAGCCATAGCGGGAGCCTGACAGATACGCAGTATTTT. Translation: CASHSGSLTDTQYF.

The V gene is TRBV5-4, the J gene TRBJ2-7, with D possibly matching TRBD2 (5 bases). The CDR3 covers 16 residues. Germline V gene lookup returns CDR1 SGHNT and CDR2 YYREEE (reference sequence). Between the trimmed V and J ends, which lost 4 bases and 6 bases, there was a span of 23 bases. The CDR3 reads CASSPFSVSGTGEQYF. The CDR3 DNA reads TGTGCCAGCAGCCCCTTTAGCGTTTCTGGAACTGGCGAGCAGTACTTC.

The chain recombines TRBV27 with TRBJ2-7; 14 nucleotides line up with TRBD2. The trim removed 4 bases at V and 3 bases at J, leaving 8 bases unmatched. The CDR3 consists of 17 residues. Germline CDR1 and CDR2: MNHEY and SMNVEV (reference sequence). CDR3 in DNA: TGTGCCAGCAGTTCCGCTCGGACTAGCGGGAGGCTCTACGAGCAGTACTTC. It yields the protein CASSSARTSGRLYEQYF.

The rearrangement links TRBV19 to TRBJ1-2; D is unclear. The length of the CDR3 is 11 residues. Trimming removed 3 bases at V and 6 bases at J, with 5 bases between. Germline assignment: CDR1 LNHDA and CDR2 SQIVND (reference sequence). The DNA of the CDR3 is TGTGCCAGTAGTATTTCGGATGGCTACACCTTC. Its protein is CASSISDGYTF. Full variable domain (rest looked up from reference TRBV19 and TRBJ1-2): DGGITQSPKYLFRKEGQNVTLSCEQNLNHDAMYWYRQDPGQGLRLIYYSQIVNDFQKGDIAEGYSVSREKKESFPLTVTSAQKNPTAFYLCASSISDGYTFGSGTRLTVV.

The chain carries TRBV7-9 and TRBJ2-2; D may be TRBD1 (5 bases). Germline values: CDR1 SEHNR, CDR2 FQNEAQ (reference sequence). Trimming cost V 5 bases and J 1 base, with 11 bases left between them. This CDR3 region has 15 residues. The CDR3: CASSPPRGNTGELFF. In DNA, the CDR3 is TGTGCCAGCAGCCCCCCAAGGGGGAACACCGGGGAGCTGTTTTTT.

This sequence joins TRBV18 and TRBJ1-4; the match to TRBD1 covers 9 bases. The CDR3 runs 17 residues. Germline V gene lookup returns CDR1 KGHSH and CDR2 LQKENI. V dropped 5 bases and J dropped 2; count of bases not matched to a gene: 9. CDR3 loop: CASSSRTGEATNEKLFF. CDR3 DNA: TGTGCCAGCTCATCCCGGACAGGGGAGGCGACTAATGAAAAACTGTTTTTT.

The chain couples TRBV15 to TRBJ2-7; maybe TRBD1 (5 bases). The CDR3 contains 14 residues. Deletions cut 1 base from V and 2 bases from J, with 9 bases between. The germline V gene has CDR1 LNHNV and CDR2 YYDKDF (reference sequence). The CDR3 sequence: CATSRVTGPYEQYF. In DNA, the CDR3 is TGTGCCACCAGCAGAGTTACAGGCCCCTACGAGCAGTACTTC.

The chain joins TRBV7-3 to TRBJ2-1; D is undetermined. With 4 bases removed from V and 4 bases from J, the gap between germline ends came to 14 bases. Germline values: CDR1 SGHTA, CDR2 FQGTGA. The CDR3 consists of 15 residues. The CDR3 bases are TGTGCCAGCAGCTCTCATATTTCAGGTTACAATGAGCAGTTCTTC. Its translation is CASSSHISGYNEQFF.

The chain recombines TRBV19 with TRBJ1-1; no definite D call. Germline V gene sequence: CDR1 LNHDA, CDR2 SQIVND (reference sequence). The germline V and J ends were trimmed by 3 bases and 4 bases, with 15 bases remaining between them. The CDR3 totals 15 residues. The CDR3: CASSILSDGGTEAFF. The CDR3 nucleotides are TGTGCCAGTAGTATTTTATCCGACGGAGGCACTGAAGCTTTCTTT.

The chain has TRBV11-2 and TRBJ1-2; 8 bases match TRBD1. Losses at the gene ends were 0 bases for V and 6 bases for J; bases not matched to a gene: 6. This CDR3 is 15 amino acids long. Per germline, CDR1 SGHAT and CDR2 FQNNGV. The CDR3 is CASSLDPWTGNGYTF. In nucleotides, the CDR3 is TGTGCCAGCAGCTTAGATCCTTGGACAGGGAATGGCTACACCTTC. Supplemented by reference TRBV11-2 and TRBJ1-2, the full variable domain reads EAGVAQSPRYKIIEKRQSVAFWCNPISGHATLYWYQQILGQGPKLLIQFQNNGVVDDSQLPKDRFSAERLKGVDSTLKIQPAKLEDSAVYLCASSLDPWTGNGYTFGSGTRLTVV.

The V gene is TRBV28, the J gene TRBJ2-7, with D possibly matching TRBD1 (5 bases). In germline, CDR1 is MDHEN, CDR2 SYDVKM. The ends were cut back, 5 bases at V and 7 bases at J, with 12 bases in the middle. This CDR3 region has 12 residues. The CDR3 protein is CASSPGIREQYF. CDR3 sequence (DNA): TGTGCCAGCAGTCCAGGGATTCGGGAGCAGTACTTC.

The chain links TRBV7-2 to TRBJ1-2; D gene unclear. Germline CDR1 reads SGHTA; CDR2 reads FQGNSA. V was shortened by 6 bases and J by 0 bases, with 11 bases between the two germline ends. This CDR3 spans 14 amino acids. CDR3 loop: CASREGTANYGYTF. CDR3 nucleotides: TGTGCCAGCAGGGAGGGTACAGCTAACTATGGCTACACCTTC.

The V gene is TRBV18, the J gene TRBJ1-2; no definite D call. Germline V CDR1 and CDR2: KGHSH, LQKENI. This CDR3 contains 15 residues. V was shortened by 1 base and J by 8 bases, with 17 bases between the two germline ends. The CDR3 coding sequence is TGTGCCAGCTCACCACTTCGTAGCACCCCCGGGGGCTACACCTTC. Translation gives CASSPLRSTPGGYTF.

The chain carries TRBV27 and TRBJ2-7; 10 bases fit TRBD1. Trimming cost V 8 bases and J 5 bases; bases outside gene matches: 6. There are 13 residues in the CDR3. Germline-derived CDR1 and CDR2 are MNHEY and SMNVEV (reference sequence). The CDR3 coding sequence is TGTGCCAGCTCGGACAGGGGGAGGGACGAGCAGTACTTC. Translation gives CASSDRGRDEQYF.